This record covers a single T cell receptor beta chain. What antigen it recognizes has not been identified. The input lacks base qualities; no much larger clone sits a single base away. The time point label of this sample denotes: around 24 weeks on oral tofacitinib. Reading the label with the study, this specimen's treatment or condition is: oral pan-JAK inhibitor, 5-10 mg twice daily. From alopecia areata patients, peripheral blood was collected along with lesional scalp punch biopsies. PBMCs were separated by density centrifugation and stained for CD3, CD4 and CD8, after which CD4+ and CD8+ T cells were sorted on a FACSAria. The method was the immunoSEQ multiplex PCR assay. RNA was extracted from all samples and reverse transcribed into cDNA, which served as template for TCR sequencing. First-strand cDNA was synthesized using SuperScript III with a 2:1 mix of oligo-dT and random hexamers. Amplification bias was assessed with a synthetic immune receptor repertoire, and residual bias was removed computationally. Turning to the authors' computational methods: Raw reads were preprocessed for error removal, and CDR3 was defined according to IMGT conventions as running from the conserved cysteine to phenylalanine. Clonality was calculated as 1 minus Shannon entropy normalized by log2 of the number of productive unique TCRs. Whether scalp clones were CD4 or CD8 was inferred by matching scalp TCRbeta sequences against CD4 and CD8 repertoires sorted from blood. TCRdb limited this immuneACCESS table to in-frame rearrangements with V and J called. A share of clones is missing; checked studies link under half to unresolved V genes, and the rest is unexplained. That table gives V, J and clone size, and the DNA gave D and trimming. The sample table holds about 190,000 clones, of which about three fifths were seen once. Under 1.2% of the sample belongs to the ten largest clones.

This sample was taken from a study of CD8+ T cells in alopecia areata (dated by TCRdb to the late 2010s). With regard to the full study: Treated patients were enrolled in an open-label pilot trial of oral tofacitinib, 5 to 10 mg twice daily, for moderate-to-severe alopecia areata. Patients received tofacitinib for 6 to 18 months and were then followed off drug for 6 months to check for delayed response and recurrence. For the treated patients, the SALT score, which quantifies what percentage of scalp surface area is affected, served as the measure of disease severity. To study T cell clonal expansion in alopecia areata, the researchers applied high-throughput TCRbeta sequencing to both the C3H/HeJ mouse model and human patients. In humans, TCRbeta sequencing was performed on scalp tissue and on sorted CD4+ and CD8+ peripheral blood T cells from healthy controls and from patients with patchy or totalis/universalis alopecia areata. Tofacitinib-treated patients had biopsies at baseline and at 4 and 24 weeks of treatment, with a later scalp biopsy in several patients. Scalp clonality was compared across normal scalp (n=4), patchy alopecia areata scalp (n=8), and alopecia totalis/universalis scalp (n=8). RNA came from the PAXgene miRNA kit for fixed scalp, the miRNeasy kit for PBMCs, and the RNeasy kit for mouse skin. TCRbeta CDR3 regions were amplified by immunoSEQ multiplex PCR using 35 Vbeta forward and 13 Jbeta reverse primers.

Broad study findings and their caveats: Shared TCR sequences between patients were less evident than in mice, which may be partly attributable to HLA diversity in the patient population. Tofacitinib significantly lowered scalp clonality and the number of expanded CD8+ clones among the top 100 scalp clones. Because the treated cohort was small and had just a single nonresponder, larger studies are needed to establish links between baseline CD8+ expansion and response. Resident alphabeta T cells in normal human skin are also sequenced, complicating scalp TCR repertoire analysis, unlike mouse skin dominated by gammadelta T cells. Compared with normal scalp, lesional scalp, particularly in alopecia totalis/universalis, had higher clonality and more expanded CD8+ clones, which suggests antigenic drive. Many expanded lesional clones persisted in scalp and blood during tofacitinib treatment, which may partly explain relapse after stopping treatment.

From the cysteine through the phenylalanine, the CDR3 covers 13 amino acids. The sequence is cut down to CDR3 DNA, 39 bases in frame from base 1. V and J are truncated by 5 bases and 1 base respectively, leaving an intervening sequence of 8 bases. CDR1 and CDR2 are drawn from the germline V gene: SGHAT, FQNNGV. The specimen comprised CD4+ T cells sorted from blood, sampled at week 24, from a patient treated with tofacitinib. The chain employs TRBV11-2 and TRBJ1-1; the D segment cannot be called with confidence. This TCR was recovered from a human donor with alopecia areata. The nucleotide sequence is given as TGTGCCAGCAGCCTTCAGACGAACACTGAAGCTTTCTTT. Its product reads: CASSLQTNTEAFF.